This T cell receptor beta chain derives from a study of cytomegalovirus exposure and HLA in healthy donors. Study-level findings and limits: A highly shared variant cluster was judged a likely technical artifact. Later analysis indicated greater clonal expansion among HLA-associated TCR beta chains than among equally common other chains. Later analysis identified 16,951 TCR beta sequences associated with HLA alleles, using a false discovery rate threshold of 0.05.

A remark on this clone: Its matching antigen is unknown.

The PCR used 60 Vbeta and 13 Jbeta primers. The table came from immunoSEQ multiplex PCR; TCRdb's copy has only in-frame clones and leaves some out. Seen here are 130,000 or so clones, approximately 82% observed once, and the top ten hold 1.4% to 1.5%. Germline CDR1 reads SGHTA; CDR2 reads FQGNSA. CDR3 size: 15 residues. V was pared by 5 bases and J by 9 bases, with 22 bases between. The receptor was isolated from a female donor in good health and CMV-seronegative. The rearrangement links TRBV7-2 to TRBJ1-2; no reliable D call. The sample taken for sequencing was PBMCs. In nucleotides, the CDR3 is TGTGCCAGCAGCACGGGTTTATTCGGGGTTTTGAGCTACACCTTC. It specifies CASSTGLFGVLSYTF. Drawing the rest from reference TRBV7-2 and TRBJ1-2, the complete variable domain is GAGVSQSPSNKVTEKGKDVELRCDPISGHTALYWYRQSLGQGLEFLIYFQGNSAPDKSGLPSDRFSAERTGGSVSTLTIQRTQQEDSAVYLCASSTGLFGVLSYTFGSGTRLTVV.